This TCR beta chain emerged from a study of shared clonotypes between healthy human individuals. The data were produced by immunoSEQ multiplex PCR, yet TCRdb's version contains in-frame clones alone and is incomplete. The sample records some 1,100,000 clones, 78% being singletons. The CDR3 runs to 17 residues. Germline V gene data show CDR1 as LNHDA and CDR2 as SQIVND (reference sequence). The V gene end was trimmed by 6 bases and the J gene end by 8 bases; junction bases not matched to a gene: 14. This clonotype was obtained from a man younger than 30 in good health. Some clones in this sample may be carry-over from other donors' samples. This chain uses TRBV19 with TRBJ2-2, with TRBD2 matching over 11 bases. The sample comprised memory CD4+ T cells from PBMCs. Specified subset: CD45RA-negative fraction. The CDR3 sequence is CASRNPGTSGPRGELFF. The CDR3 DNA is TGTGCCAGTAGAAATCCCGGGACTAGCGGACCGAGGGGGGAGCTGTTTTTT.